The sequence of this T cell receptor beta chain was determined in a study of blood T cell repertoires in COVID-19. Here immunoSEQ multiplex PCR was the method, and the copy in TCRdb shows in-frame clones only, minus some. The data hold 50,000 or so clones, with 70% to 90% observed a single time. This CDR3 comprises 17 residues. CDR1 and CDR2 from the germline V gene are SGHNT and YENEEA. V shed 0 bases and J shed 5 bases, with 16 bases lying between them. The rearrangement uses TRBV11-3 and TRBJ2-2, with D tentatively TRBD2 (6 bases). Sequencing input: peripheral blood. The TCR comes from a human donor in a cohort sampled during active COVID-19. The CDR3 nucleotides read TGTGCCAGCAGCTTAGACGCCGAGGAGGGCCGGACCGGGGAGCTGTTTTTT. The encoded protein is CASSLDAEEGRTGELFF.